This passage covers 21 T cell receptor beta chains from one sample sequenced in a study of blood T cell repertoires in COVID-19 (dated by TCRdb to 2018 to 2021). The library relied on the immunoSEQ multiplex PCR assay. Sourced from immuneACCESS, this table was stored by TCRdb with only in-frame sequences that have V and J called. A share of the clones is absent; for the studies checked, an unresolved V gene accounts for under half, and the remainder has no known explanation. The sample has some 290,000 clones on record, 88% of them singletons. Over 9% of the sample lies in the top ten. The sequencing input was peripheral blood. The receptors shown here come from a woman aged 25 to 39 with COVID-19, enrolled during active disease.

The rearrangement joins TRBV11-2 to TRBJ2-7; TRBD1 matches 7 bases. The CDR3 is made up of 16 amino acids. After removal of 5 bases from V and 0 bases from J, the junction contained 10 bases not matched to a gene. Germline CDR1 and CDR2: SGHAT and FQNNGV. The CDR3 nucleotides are TGTGCCAGCAGCGCAGTCAAGGGGGCCGACTCCTACGAGCAGTACTTC. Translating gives CASSAVKGADSYEQYF.

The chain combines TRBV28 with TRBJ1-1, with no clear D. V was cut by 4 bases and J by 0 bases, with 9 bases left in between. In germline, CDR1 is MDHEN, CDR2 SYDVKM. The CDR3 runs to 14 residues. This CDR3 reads CASSSPSLNTEAFF. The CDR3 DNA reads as TGTGCCAGCAGTTCCCCTAGCCTGAACACTGAAGCTTTCTTT.

Here the CDR3 DNA reads TGTGCCAGCAGCTCCCTCGGACAGGATGAAAAACTGTTTTTT. Protein: CASSSLGQDEKLFF. This sequence joins TRBV12-1 and TRBJ1-4; TRBD1, as called in the table, went unchecked against the DNA. TRBV12-1 is a recognized pseudogene. This CDR3 contains 14 residues.

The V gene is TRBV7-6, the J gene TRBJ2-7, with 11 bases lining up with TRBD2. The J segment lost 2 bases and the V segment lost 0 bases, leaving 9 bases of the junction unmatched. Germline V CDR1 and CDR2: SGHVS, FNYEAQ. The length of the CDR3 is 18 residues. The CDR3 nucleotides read TGTGCCAGCAGCTTAGCGGTAACTTTAGCGGGAGGGACCTACGAGCAGTACTTC. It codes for CASSLAVTLAGGTYEQYF.

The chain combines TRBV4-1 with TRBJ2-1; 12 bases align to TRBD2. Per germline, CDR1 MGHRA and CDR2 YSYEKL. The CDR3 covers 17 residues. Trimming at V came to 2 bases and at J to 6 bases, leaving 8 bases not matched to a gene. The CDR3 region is CASSQILASGRANEQFF. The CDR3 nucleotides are TGCGCCAGCAGCCAAATCCTTGCTAGCGGGAGGGCCAATGAGCAGTTCTTC.

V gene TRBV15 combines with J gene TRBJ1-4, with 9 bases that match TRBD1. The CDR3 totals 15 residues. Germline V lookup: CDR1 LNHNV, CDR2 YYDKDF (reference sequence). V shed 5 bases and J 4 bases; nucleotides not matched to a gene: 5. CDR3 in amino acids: CATSLPGQGNEKLFF. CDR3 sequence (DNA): TGTGCCACCAGCTTGCCGGGACAGGGTAATGAAAAACTGTTTTTT.

CDR3: CASSLRAGPSYEQYF. In DNA, the CDR3 is TGTGCCAGCAGTTTACGGGCGGGACCTTCCTACGAGCAGTACTTC. The J gene is TRBJ2-7, the V gene TRBV28, with TRBD2 as a possible D gene (6 bases). This CDR3 comprises 15 residues. Trimming left V 2 bases short and J 1 base short, with 12 bases between. In germline, CDR1 is MDHEN, CDR2 SYDVKM.

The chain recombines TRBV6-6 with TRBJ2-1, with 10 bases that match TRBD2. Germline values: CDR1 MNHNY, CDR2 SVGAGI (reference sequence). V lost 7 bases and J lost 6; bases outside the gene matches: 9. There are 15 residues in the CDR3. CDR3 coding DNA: TGTGCCAGCACCTCTACGGGACTAGCGCCCAATGAGCAGTTCTTC. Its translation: CASTSTGLAPNEQFF.

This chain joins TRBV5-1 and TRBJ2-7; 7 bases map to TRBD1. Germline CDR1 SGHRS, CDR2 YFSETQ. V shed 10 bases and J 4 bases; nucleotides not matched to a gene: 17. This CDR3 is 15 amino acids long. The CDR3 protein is CAPTSGDRDFYEQYF. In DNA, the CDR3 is TGCGCCCCCACCTCCGGGGACAGAGACTTTTACGAGCAGTACTTC.

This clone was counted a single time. As DNA, the CDR3 is TGTGCCAGCAGTTACGGGACTAGGGTTTTCAATGAGCAGTTCTTC. Translated: CASSYGTRVFNEQFF. J is TRBJ2-1 and V is TRBV6-2 or TRBV6-3, with TRBD2 matching over 8 bases. CDR3 length: 15 residues. Germline V gives CDR1 MNHEY, CDR2 SVGEGT. V gave up 2 bases and J gave up 6 bases; unmatched junction bases: 6.

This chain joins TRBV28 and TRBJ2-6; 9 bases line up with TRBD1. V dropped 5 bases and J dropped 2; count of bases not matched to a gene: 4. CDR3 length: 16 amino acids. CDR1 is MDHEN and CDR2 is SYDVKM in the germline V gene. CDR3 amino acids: CASSETGGAGANVLTF. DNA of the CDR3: TGTGCCAGCAGTGAAACAGGGGGCGCTGGGGCCAACGTCCTGACTTTC.

CDR3 region: CASSFPGRDEQFF. Here the CDR3 DNA reads TGCGCCAGCAGCTTCCCAGGGAGGGATGAGCAGTTCTTC. This chain connects TRBV5-1 to TRBJ2-1; 7 bases line up with TRBD2. The CDR3 is 13 residues long. V shed 2 bases and J 8 bases; nucleotides not matched to a gene: 4. CDR1 and CDR2 (germline): SGHRS, YFSETQ.

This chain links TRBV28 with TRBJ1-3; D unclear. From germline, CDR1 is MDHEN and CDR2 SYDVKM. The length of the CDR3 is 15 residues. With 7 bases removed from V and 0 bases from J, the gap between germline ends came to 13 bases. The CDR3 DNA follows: TGTGCCAGCATCGAAGGCGGCCGCTCTGGAAACACCATATATTTT. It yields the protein CASIEGGRSGNTIYF.

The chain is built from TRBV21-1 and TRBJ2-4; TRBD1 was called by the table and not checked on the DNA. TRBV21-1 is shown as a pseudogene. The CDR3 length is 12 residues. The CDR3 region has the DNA TGTGCCAGCAGCCCAGGGTCCGACATTCAGTACTTC. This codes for CASSPGSDIQYF.

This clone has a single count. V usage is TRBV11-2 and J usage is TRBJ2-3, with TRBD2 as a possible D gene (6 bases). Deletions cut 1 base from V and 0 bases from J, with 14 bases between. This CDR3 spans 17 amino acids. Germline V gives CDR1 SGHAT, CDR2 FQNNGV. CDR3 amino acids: CASSLVGGFPSTDTQYF. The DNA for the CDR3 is TGTGCCAGCAGCTTAGTTGGAGGGTTTCCGAGCACAGATACGCAGTATTTT.

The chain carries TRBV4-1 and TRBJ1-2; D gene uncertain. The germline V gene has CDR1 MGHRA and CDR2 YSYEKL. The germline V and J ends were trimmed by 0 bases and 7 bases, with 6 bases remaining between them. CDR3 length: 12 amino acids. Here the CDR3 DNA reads TGCGCCAGCAGCCAAGATATAGTTGGCTACACCTTC. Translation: CASSQDIVGYTF.

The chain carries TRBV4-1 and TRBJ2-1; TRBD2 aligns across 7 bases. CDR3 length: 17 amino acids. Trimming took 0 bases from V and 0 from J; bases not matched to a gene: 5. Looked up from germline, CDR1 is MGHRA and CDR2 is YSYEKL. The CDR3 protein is CASSQDFLAASYNEQFF. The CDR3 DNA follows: TGCGCCAGCAGCCAAGACTTCCTAGCGGCCTCCTACAATGAGCAGTTCTTC.

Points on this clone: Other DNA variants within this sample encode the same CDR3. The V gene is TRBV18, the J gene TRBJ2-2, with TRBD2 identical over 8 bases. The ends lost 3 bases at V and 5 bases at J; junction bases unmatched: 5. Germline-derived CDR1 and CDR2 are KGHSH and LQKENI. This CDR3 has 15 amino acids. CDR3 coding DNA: TGTGCCAGCTCACCCAGCGGGAGAGGGACCGGGGAGCTGTTTTTT. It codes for CASSPSGRGTGELFF.

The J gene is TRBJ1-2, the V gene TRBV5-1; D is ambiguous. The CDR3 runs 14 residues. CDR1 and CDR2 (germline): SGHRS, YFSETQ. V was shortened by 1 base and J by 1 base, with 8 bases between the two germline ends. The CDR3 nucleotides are TGCGCCAGCAGCTTGAACGGGATTAACTATGGCTACACCTTC. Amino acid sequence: CASSLNGINYGYTF.

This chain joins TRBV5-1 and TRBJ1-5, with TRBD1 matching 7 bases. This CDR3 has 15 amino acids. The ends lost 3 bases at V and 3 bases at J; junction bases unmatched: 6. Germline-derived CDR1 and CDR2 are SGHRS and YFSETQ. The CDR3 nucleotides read TGCGCCAGCAGCTCGACCGGGACAGACAATCAGCCCCAGCATTTT. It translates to CASSSTGTDNQPQHF.

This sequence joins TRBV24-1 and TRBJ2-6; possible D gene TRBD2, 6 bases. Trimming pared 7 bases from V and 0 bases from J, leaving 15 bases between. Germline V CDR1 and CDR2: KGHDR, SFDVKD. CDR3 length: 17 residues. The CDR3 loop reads CATSSGLRASGANVLTF. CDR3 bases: TGTGCCACCAGCTCGGGACTCCGGGCCTCTGGGGCCAACGTCCTGACTTTC.